This is a list of T cell receptor beta chains from one sample in a study. This table comes from immunoSEQ multiplex PCR, and its TCRdb copy is limited to in-frame clones, with some not included. Here the sample spans 45,000 to 60,000 clones, roughly 93% being singletons. Sequencing was done on a sample of PBMCs. All receptors come from a man between 35 and 55 years old with rheumatoid arthritis. The CDR3 runs from the conserved cysteine through the conserved F or W. D genes are given only for firm matches. Part of the rows lack a size; the others show once, few, many or a class for expanded clones.

TRBV13	-	TRBJ1-6	-	TGTGCCAGCAGCTTAGGCCGAACACCCTCACCCCTCCACTTT	CASSLGRTPSPLHF
TRBV11-1	-	TRBJ2-1	TRBD1	TGTGCCAGCAGCGCCCGACAGGGAGCCTACAATGAGCAGTTCTTC	CASSARQGAYNEQFF
TRBV29-1	-	TRBJ1-5	-	TGCAGCGCCATCATTGAGTCAGGGAGAAATCAGCCCCAGCATTTT	CSAIIESGRNQPQHF
TRBV6-2/TRBV6-3	few	TRBJ1-5	-	TGTGCCAGCAGCCGCGCCGGGACGGGCGATCAGCCCCAGCATTTT	CASSRAGTGDQPQHF
TRBV5-1	once	TRBJ2-1	-	TGCGCCAGCAGCTCCCTGGGTAGGAGCTCCTACAATGAGCAGTTCTTC	CASSSLGRSSYNEQFF
TRBV9	-	TRBJ2-3	-	TGTGCCAGCAGCCCGACCGACAGGCCTAGCACAGATACGCAGTATTTT	CASSPTDRPSTDTQYF
TRBV7-9	-	TRBJ1-2	TRBD1	TGTGCCAGCAGCACCCGCGGACCGGGACAGCGTGTTTCTCCGTATGGCTACACCTTC	CASSTRGPGQRVSPYGYTF
TRBV5-1	-	TRBJ2-7	TRBD2	TGCGCCAGCAGAGATGGACTAGCGGGAGTTTACGAGCAGTACTTC	CASRDGLAGVYEQYF
TRBV6-5	-	TRBJ2-3	-	TGTGCCAGCAGTTACTCGGACTCCCTAATCCCAGATACGCAGTATTTT	CASSYSDSLIPDTQYF
TRBV13	-	TRBJ2-2	TRBD1	TGTGCCAGCAGCACGATTACAGGGGTCTTAAACACCGGGGAGCTGTTTTTT	CASSTITGVLNTGELFF
TRBV28	few	TRBJ1-5	-	TGTGCCAGCCTGGTGGGGCAGACGGGCAATCAGCCCCAGCATTTT	CASLVGQTGNQPQHF
TRBV9	-	TRBJ2-1	TRBD2	TGTGCCAGCAGTAAGGGACTAGCGGCAATACCCTCCTACAATGAGCAGTTCTTC	CASSKGLAAIPSYNEQFF
TRBV29-1	-	TRBJ1-2	-	TGCAGCGTCCTTTCGGGGTGGGGCCAAGGCTACACCTTC	CSVLSGWGQGYTF
TRBV5-6	-	TRBJ1-5	-	TGTGCCAGCAGCCTGGACGGGAGCAATCAGCCCCAGCATTTT	CASSLDGSNQPQHF
TRBV3-1/TRBV3-2	-	TRBJ1-5	-	TGTGCCAGCAGCCAAGATGCCAGCCAGAATCAGCCCCAGCATTTT	CASSQDASQNQPQHF
TRBV10-2	-	TRBJ1-5	-	TGCGCCAGCAGCGCAGATCAGACAAGCAATCAGCCCCAGCATTTT	CASSADQTSNQPQHF
TRBV6-5	-	TRBJ1-2	-	TGTGCCAGCATTCACTTTACAGTCGGCTACACCTTC	CASIHFTVGYTF
TRBV6-5	-	TRBJ1-4	-	TGTGCCAGCAACGAGGAGGGGGCAACTAATGAAAAACTGTTTTTT	CASNEEGATNEKLFF
TRBV5-4	-	TRBJ2-7	TRBD2	TGTGCCAGCAGCTTGGATCTAGCGGGAGCCCGCGAGCAGTACTTC	CASSLDLAGAREQYF
TRBV13	-	TRBJ1-1	-	TGTGCCAGCAGCACAGCCGGGGTGAACACTGAAGCTTTCTTT	CASSTAGVNTEAFF
TRBV5-1	-	TRBJ1-1	-	TGCGCCAGCAGCTTGGGAGGAGGGTGGAACACTGAAGCTTTCTTT	CASSLGGGWNTEAFF
TRBV7-2	-	TRBJ1-2	-	TGTGCCAGCAGCTTCCGGGGGGCTAACTATGGCTACACCTTC	CASSFRGANYGYTF